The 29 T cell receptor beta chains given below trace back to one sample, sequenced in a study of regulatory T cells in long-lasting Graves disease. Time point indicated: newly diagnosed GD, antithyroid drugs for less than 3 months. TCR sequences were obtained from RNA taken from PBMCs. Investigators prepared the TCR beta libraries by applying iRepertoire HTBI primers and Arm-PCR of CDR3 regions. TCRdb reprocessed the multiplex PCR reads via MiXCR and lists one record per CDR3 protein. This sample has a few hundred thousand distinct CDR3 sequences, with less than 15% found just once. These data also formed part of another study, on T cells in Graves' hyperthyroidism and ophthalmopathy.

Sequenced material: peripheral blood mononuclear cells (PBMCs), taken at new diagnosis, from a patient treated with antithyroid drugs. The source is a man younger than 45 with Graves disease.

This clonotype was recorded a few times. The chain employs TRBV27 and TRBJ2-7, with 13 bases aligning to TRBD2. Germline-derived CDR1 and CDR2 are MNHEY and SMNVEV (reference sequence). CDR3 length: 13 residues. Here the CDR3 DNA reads TGTGCTGTCGGACTAGCGGGAGTCTACGAGCAGTACTTC. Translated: CAVGLAGVYEQYF.

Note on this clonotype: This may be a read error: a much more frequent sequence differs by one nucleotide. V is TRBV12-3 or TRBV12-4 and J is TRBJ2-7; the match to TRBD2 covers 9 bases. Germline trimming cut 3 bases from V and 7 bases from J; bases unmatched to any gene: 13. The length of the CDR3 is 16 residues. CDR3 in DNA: TGTGCCAGCAGTTTTAGAGCGGGAGGCTCCCTGGGGGAGCAGTACTTC. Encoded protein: CASSFRAGGSLGEQYF.

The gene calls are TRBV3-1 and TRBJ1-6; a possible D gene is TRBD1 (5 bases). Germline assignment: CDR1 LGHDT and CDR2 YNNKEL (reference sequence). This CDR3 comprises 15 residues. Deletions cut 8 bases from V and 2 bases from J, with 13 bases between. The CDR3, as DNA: TGTGCCAGCCGAAGGGGTACGGCCTATAATTCACCCCTCCACTTT. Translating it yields CASRRGTAYNSPLHF. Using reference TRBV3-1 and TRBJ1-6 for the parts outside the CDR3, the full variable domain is DTAVSQTPKYLVTQMGNDKSIKCEQNLGHDTMYWYKQDSKKFLKIMFSYNNKELIINETVPNRFSPKSPDKAHLNLHINSLELGDSAVYFCASRRGTAYNSPLHFGNGTRLTVT.

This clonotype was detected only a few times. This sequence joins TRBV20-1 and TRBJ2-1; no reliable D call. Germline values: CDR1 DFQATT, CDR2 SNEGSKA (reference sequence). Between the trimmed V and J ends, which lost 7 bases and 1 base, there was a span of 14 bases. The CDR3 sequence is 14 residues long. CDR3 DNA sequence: TGCAGTGTCGTGGTTGGGTTTTCCTACAATGAGCAGTTCTTC. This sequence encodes CSVVVGFSYNEQFF.

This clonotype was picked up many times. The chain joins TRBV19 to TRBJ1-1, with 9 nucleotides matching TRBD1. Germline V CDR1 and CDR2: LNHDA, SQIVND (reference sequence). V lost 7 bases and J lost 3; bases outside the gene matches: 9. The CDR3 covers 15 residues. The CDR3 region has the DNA TGTGCCAGTATCCCTCAGGGACAGGGCCACACTGAAGCTTTCTTT. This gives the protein CASIPQGQGHTEAFF.

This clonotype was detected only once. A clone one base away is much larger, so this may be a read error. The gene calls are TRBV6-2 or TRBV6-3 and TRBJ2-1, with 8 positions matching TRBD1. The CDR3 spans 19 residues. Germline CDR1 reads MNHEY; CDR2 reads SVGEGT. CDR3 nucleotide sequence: TGTACCAGCAGTGAGCCCCCGACAGGGGCCTACTACTCCTACAATGAGCAGTTCTTC. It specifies CTSSEPPTGAYYSYNEQFF.

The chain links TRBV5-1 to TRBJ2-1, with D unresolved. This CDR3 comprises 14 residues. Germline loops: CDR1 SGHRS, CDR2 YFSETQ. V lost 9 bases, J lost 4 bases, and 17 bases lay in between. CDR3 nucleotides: TGCGCCACCGCCAATGACGGCAGTTACAATGAGCAGTTCTTC. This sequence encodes CATANDGSYNEQFF.

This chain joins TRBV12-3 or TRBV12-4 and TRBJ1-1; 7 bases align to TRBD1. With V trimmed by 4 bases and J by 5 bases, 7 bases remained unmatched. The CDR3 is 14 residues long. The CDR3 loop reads CASSSQGDWTEAFF. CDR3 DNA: TGTGCCAGCAGTTCCCAGGGGGATTGGACTGAAGCTTTCTTT.

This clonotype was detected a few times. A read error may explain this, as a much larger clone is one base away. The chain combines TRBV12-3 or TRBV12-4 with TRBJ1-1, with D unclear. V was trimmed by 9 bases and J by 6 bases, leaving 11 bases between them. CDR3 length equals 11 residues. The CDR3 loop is CASGLGPEAFF. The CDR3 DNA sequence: TGTGCCAGTGGACTCGGCCCTGAAGCTTTCTTT.

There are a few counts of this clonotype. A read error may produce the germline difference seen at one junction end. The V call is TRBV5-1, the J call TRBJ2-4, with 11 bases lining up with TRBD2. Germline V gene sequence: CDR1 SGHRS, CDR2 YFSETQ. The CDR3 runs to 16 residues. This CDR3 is CASSAGLAGAKNIQYF. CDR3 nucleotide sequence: TGTGCCAGCAGCGCCGGACTAGCGGGAGCCAAAAACATTCAGTACTTC. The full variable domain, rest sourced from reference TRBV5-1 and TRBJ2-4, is KAGVTQTPRYLIKTRGQQVTLSCSPISGHRSVSWYQQTPGQGLQFLFEYFSETQRNKGNFPGRFSGRQFSNSRSEMNVSTLELGDSALYLCASSAGLAGAKNIQYFGAGTRLSVL.

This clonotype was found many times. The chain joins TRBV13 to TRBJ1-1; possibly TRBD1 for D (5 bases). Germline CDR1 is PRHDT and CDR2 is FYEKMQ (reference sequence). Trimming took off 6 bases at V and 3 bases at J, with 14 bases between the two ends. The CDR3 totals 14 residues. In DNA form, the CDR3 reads TGTGCCAGCAGAGACCCAGGCAGGGACACTGAAGCTTTCTTT. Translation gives CASRDPGRDTEAFF. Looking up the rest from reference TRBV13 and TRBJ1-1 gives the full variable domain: AAGVIQSPRHLIKEKRETATLKCYPIPRHDTVYWYQQGPGQDPQFLISFYEKMQSDKGSIPDRFSAQQFSDYHSELNMSSLELGDSALYFCASRDPGRDTEAFFGQGTRLTVV.

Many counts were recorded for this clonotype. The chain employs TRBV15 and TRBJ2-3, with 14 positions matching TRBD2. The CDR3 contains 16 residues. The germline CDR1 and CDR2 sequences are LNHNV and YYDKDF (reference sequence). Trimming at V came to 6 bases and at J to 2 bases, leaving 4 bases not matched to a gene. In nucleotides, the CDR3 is TGTGCCACCAGTCAGGGACTAGCGGGAGTCACAGATACGCAGTATTTT. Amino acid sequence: CATSQGLAGVTDTQYF.

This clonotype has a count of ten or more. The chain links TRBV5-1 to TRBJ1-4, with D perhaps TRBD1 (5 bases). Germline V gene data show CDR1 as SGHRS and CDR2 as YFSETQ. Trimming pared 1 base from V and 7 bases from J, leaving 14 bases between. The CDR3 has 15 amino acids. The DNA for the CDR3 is TGCGCCAGCAGCTTGATAGGTTCAAGGGGTGAAAAACTGTTTTTT. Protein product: CASSLIGSRGEKLFF.

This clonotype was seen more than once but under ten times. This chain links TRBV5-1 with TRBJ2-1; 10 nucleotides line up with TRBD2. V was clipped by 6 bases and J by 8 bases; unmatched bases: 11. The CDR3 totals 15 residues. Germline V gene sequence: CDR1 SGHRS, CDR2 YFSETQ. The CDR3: CASMFVASGSHEQFF. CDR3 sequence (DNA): TGCGCCAGCATGTTCGTGGCTAGCGGGAGCCATGAGCAGTTCTTC.

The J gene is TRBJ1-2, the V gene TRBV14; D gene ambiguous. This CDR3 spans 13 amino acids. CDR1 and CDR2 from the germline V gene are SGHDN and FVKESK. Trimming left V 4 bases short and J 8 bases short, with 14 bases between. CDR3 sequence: CASSPARTVGYTF. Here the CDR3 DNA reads TGTGCCAGCAGCCCGGCACGGACCGTGGGCTACACCTTC.

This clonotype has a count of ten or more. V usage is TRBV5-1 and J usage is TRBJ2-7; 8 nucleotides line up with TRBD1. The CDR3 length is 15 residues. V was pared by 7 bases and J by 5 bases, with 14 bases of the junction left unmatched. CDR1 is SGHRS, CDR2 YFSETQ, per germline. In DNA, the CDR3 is TGCGCCAGCCGTCAGGATTCCAGGGGGCCCGACGAGCAGTACTTC. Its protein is CASRQDSRGPDEQYF.

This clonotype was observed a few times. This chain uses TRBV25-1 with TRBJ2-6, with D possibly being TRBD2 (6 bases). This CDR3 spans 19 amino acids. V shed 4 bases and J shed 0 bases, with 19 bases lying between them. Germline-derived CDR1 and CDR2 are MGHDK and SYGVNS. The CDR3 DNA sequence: TGTGCCAGCAGTGCCCCCCTGGGGACTTCCAGCTCTGGGGCCAACGTCCTGACTTTC. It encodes CASSAPLGTSSSGANVLTF.

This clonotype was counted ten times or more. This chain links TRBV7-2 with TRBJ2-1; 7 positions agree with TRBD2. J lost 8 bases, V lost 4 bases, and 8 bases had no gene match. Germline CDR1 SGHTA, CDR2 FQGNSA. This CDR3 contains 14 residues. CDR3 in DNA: TGTGCCAGCAGCTACCGGACTAGTCCGGATGAGCAGTTCTTC. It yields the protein CASSYRTSPDEQFF.

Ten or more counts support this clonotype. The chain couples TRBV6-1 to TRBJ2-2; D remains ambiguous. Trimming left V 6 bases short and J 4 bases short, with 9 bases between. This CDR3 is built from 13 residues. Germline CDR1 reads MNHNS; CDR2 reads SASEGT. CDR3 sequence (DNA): TGTGCCAGCAGACCCTCTGGCACCGGGGAGCTGTTTTTT. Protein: CASRPSGTGELFF.

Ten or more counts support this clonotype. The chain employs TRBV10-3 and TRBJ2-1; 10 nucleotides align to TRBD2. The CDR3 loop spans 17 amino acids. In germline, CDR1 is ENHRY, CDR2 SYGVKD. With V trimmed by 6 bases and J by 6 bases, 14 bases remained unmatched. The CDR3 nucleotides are TGTGCCATCAGGGACCCTGGTCTAGCGGGAGAGGGCAATGAGCAGTTCTTC. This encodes CAIRDPGLAGEGNEQFF.

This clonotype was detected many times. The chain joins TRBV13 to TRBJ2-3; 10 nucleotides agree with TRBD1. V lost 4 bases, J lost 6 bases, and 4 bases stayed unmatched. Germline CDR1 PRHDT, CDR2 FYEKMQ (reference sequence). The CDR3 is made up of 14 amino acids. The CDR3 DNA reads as TGTGCCAGCAGCTGGGACAGGGGAGGCGATACGCAGTATTTT. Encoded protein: CASSWDRGGDTQYF.

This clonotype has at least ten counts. The CDR3 loop is CASSSRSRGGMNTEAFF. The CDR3 coding sequence is TGTGCCAGCAGTTCGAGAAGTAGGGGCGGAATGAACACTGAAGCTTTCTTT. The J gene is TRBJ1-1, the V gene TRBV12-3 or TRBV12-4; D might be TRBD1 (5 bases). V was clipped by 4 bases and J by 0 bases, with 18 bases between them. The CDR3 consists of 17 residues.

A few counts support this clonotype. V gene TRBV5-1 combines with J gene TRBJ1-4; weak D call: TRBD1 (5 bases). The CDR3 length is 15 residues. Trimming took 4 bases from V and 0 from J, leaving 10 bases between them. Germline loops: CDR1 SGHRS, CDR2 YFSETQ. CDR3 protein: CASSGGYSTNEKLFF. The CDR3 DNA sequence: TGCGCCAGCAGCGGGGGATATTCAACTAATGAAAAACTGTTTTTT.

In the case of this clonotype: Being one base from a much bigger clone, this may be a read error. The CDR3 reads CASRGTERGNQPQHF. The CDR3 DNA reads as TGTGCCAGCAGGGGGACAGAGAGGGGCAATCAGCCCCAGCATTTT. This chain uses TRBV12-3 or TRBV12-4 with TRBJ1-5; 7 bases match TRBD1. V was clipped by 6 bases and J by 2 bases; unmatched bases: 7. The CDR3 is made up of 15 amino acids.

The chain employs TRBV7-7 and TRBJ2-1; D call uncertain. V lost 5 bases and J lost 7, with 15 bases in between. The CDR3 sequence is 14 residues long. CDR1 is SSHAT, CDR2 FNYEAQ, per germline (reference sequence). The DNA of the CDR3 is TGTGCCAGCAGCCCCCGGGTCTTATCTAATGAGCAGTTCTTC. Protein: CASSPRVLSNEQFF.

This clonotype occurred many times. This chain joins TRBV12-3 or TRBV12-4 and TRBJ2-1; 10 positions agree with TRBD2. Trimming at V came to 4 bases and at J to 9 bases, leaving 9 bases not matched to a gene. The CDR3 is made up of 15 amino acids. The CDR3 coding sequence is TGTGCCAGCAGTTCTCGAGCGGGGGGGGAGGTTGAGCAGTTCTTC. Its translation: CASSSRAGGEVEQFF.

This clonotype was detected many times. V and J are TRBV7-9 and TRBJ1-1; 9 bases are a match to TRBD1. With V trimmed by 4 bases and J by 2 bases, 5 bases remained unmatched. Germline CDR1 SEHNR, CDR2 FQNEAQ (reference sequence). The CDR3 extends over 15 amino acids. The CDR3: CASSSMDRGNTEAFF. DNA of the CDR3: TGTGCCAGCAGCTCGATGGACAGGGGAAACACTGAAGCTTTCTTT.

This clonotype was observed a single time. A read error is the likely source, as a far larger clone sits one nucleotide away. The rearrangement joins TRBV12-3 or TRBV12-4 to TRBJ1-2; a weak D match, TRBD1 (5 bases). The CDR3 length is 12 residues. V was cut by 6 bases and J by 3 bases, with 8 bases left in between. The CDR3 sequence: CASRGTDYGYTF. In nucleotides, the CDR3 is TGTGCCAGCAGGGGGACGGACTATGGCTACACCTTC.

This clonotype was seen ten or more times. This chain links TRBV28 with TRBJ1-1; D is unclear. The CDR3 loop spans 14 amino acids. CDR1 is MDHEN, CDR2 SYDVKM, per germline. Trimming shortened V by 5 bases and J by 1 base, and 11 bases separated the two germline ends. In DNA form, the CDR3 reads TGTGCCAGCAGTCTTACTGTCGGGAACACTGAAGCTTTCTTT. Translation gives CASSLTVGNTEAFF.